The sequence of this T cell receptor (beta chain) was determined in a study of cytomegalovirus exposure and HLA in healthy donors. All the people who gave samples were healthy bone marrow donors. The PCR was carried out with 60 Vbeta primers and 13 Jbeta primers. Produced via immunoSEQ multiplex PCR; TCRdb's table is partial and in-frame only. The profile shows 150,000 to 200,000 clones, around four fifths of them singletons. The V end was cut by 4 bases, the J end by 0 bases, with 10 bases between. CDR1 and CDR2 from the germline V gene are SGHNT and YYREEE (reference sequence). CDR3 length: 14 amino acids.

This sequence joins TRBV5-4 and TRBJ1-2; the D is unclear. Sequenced: PBMCs. The sequence was obtained from a man between 18 and 35 years old in good health and CMV-seropositive. The CDR3 nucleotides are TGTGCCAGCAGCCAATACTCCGCTAACTATGGCTACACCTTC. It yields the protein CASSQYSANYGYTF.